This T cell receptor beta chain originates from a study of human T cells and chemical hapten exposure. Germline CDR1 MNHEY, CDR2 SMNVEV (reference sequence). The CDR3 runs 14 residues. Trimming cost V 1 base and J 1 base, with 4 bases left between them. Time point here: pre-sensitization, week 0. As for treatment: therapeutic diphenylcyclopropenone sensitization with weekly scalp DPC. Blood draws preceded each patch test application. Extraction of total RNA was performed on unfractionated whole blood. TCRdb re-called the RACE reads with MiXCR, one entry per CDR3 protein. The table includes 350,000 to 450,000 distinct CDR3 sequences, 4.5% to 5.5% detected once.

V is TRBV27 and J is TRBJ2-2, with no clear D. The material sequenced was whole blood, taken in connection with sensitization to the hapten diphenylcyclopropenone (DPC). The TCR originated in a woman in her 50s with alopecia areata. Some clones in this sample may be carry-over from other donors' samples. CDR3 sequence reads: CASSLLWNTGELFF. DNA of the CDR3: TGTGCCAGCAGTTTATTGTGGAACACCGGGGAGCTGTTTTTT.